This TCR beta chain originates from a study of blood T cell repertoires in COVID-19. Using immunoSEQ multiplex PCR, the repertoire was profiled, and TCRdb retains in-frame clones only, with some absent. This sample has about 190,000 clones, with 80% to 85% found just once. Losses at the gene ends were 5 bases for V and 4 bases for J; bases not matched to a gene: 3. Germline-derived CDR1 and CDR2 are MNHEY and SVGAGI. The CDR3 covers 13 residues. The sequenced material came from peripheral blood. The TCR comes from a woman in her 40s with acute or convalescent COVID-19. The V call is TRBV6-5, the J call TRBJ1-2; 8 nucleotides line up with TRBD1. Here the CDR3 DNA reads TGTGCCAGCAGTAGAGGGACAGGCTATGGCTACACCTTC. Translation: CASSRGTGYGYTF.